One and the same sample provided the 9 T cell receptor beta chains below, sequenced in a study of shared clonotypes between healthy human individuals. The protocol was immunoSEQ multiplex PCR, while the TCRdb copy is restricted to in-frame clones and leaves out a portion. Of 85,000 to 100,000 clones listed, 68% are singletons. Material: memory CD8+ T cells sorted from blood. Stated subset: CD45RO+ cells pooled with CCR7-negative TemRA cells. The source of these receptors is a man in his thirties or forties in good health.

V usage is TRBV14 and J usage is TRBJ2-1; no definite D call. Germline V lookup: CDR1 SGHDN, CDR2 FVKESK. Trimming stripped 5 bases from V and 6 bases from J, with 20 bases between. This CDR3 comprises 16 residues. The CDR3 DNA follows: TGTGCCAGCAGCTTGGGGTACGCCAGGTCTGGCAATGAGCAGTTCTTC. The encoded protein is CASSLGYARSGNEQFF.

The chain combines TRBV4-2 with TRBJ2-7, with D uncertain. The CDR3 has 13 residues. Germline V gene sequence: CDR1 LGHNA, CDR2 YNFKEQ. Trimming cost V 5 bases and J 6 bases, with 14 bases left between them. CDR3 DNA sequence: TGTGCCAGCAGCTCACTCTCTCCCCGCGAGCAGTACTTC. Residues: CASSSLSPREQYF.

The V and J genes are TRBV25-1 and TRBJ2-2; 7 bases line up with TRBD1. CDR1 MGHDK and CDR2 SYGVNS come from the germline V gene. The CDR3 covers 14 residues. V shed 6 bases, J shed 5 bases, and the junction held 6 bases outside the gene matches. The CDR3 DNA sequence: TGTGCCAGCAGAGACAGGGAATCGACCGGGGAGCTGTTTTTT. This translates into CASRDRESTGELFF.

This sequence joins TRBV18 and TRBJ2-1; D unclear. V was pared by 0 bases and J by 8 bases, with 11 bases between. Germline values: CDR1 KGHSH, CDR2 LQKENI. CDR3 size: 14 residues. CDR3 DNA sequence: TGTGCCAGCTCACCACCTACTACCGGCTATGAGCAGTTCTTC. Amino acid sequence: CASSPPTTGYEQFF.

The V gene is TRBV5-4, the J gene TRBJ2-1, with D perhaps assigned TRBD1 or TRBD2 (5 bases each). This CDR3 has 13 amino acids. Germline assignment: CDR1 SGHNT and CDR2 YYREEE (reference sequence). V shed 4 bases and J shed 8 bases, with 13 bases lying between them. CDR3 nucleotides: TGTGCCAGCAGCCCTGTCGGGGACGATGAGCAGTTCTTC. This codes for CASSPVGDDEQFF. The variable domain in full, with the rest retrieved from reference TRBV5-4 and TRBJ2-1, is ETGVTQSPTHLIKTRGQQVTLRCSSQSGHNTVSWYQQALGQGPQFIFQYYREEENGRGNFPPRFSGLQFPNYSSELNVNALELDDSALYLCASSPVGDDEQFFGPGTRLTVL.

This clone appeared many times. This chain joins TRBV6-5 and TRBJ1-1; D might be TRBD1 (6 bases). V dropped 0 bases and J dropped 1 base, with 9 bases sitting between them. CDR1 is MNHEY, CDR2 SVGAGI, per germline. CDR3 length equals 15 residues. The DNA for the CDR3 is TGTGCCAGCAGTTACTCGACACAGGGGAACACTGAAGCTTTCTTT. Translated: CASSYSTQGNTEAFF.

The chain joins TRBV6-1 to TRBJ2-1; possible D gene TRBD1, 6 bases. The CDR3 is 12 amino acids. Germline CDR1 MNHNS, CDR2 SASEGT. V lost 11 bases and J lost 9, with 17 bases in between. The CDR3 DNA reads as TGTGCCTCCAAGGACAGTTTGAGTGAGCAGTTCTTC. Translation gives CASKDSLSEQFF.

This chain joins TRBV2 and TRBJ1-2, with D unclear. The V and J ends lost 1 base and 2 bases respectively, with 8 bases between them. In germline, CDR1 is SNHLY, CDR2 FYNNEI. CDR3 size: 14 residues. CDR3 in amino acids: CASSEGEDNYGYTF. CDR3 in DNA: TGTGCCAGCAGTGAAGGTGAGGACAACTATGGCTACACCTTC.

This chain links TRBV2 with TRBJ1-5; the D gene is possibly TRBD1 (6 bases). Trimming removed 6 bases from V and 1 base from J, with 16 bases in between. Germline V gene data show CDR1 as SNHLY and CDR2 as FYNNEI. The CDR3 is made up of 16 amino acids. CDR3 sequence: CASRPTGILSNQPQHF. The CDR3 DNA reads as TGTGCCAGCAGGCCCACAGGGATTTTAAGCAATCAGCCCCAGCATTTT. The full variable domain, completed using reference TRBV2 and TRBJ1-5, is EPEVTQTPSHQVTQMGQEVILRCVPISNHLYFYWYRQILGQKVEFLVSFYNNEISEKSEIFDDQFSVERPDGSNFTLKIRSTKLEDSAMYFCASRPTGILSNQPQHFGDGTRLSIL.